This passage covers 15 T cell receptor beta chains from one sample sequenced in a study of early T cells in non-severe SARS-CoV-2 infection. One entry per CDR3 protein, called by TCRdb with MiXCR from the 5' RACE reads. The table has 30,000 to 40,000 distinct CDR3 sequences, around 7% seen once; the top ten hold about 13%. Sequencing used whole blood, obtained at baseline. These receptors all come from an adult who was a healthcare worker with PCR-confirmed SARS-CoV-2 infection or an uninfected control (not recorded which).

This chain links TRBV4-3 with TRBJ2-1; 11 positions match TRBD2. From germline, CDR1 is LGHNA and CDR2 YSLEER. The CDR3 has 16 residues. The J segment lost 6 bases and the V segment lost 3 bases, leaving 7 bases of the junction unmatched. This CDR3 is CASSQLLAGEGNEQFF. The CDR3 DNA is TGCGCCAGCAGCCAGCTACTAGCGGGAGAGGGCAATGAGCAGTTCTTC.

This clonotype is medium-sized (0.01 to 0.1%). The chain uses TRBV21-1 and TRBJ2-7. TRBV21-1 is listed as a pseudogene. The CDR3 length is 13 residues. This CDR3 reads CASHRTSANEQYF. The CDR3, as DNA: TGTGCCAGCCACCGAACCTCAGCTAACGAGCAGTACTTC.

This chain uses TRBV7-9 with TRBJ2-5; D unclear. Germline lookup yields CDR1 SEHNR and CDR2 FQNEAQ (reference sequence). The CDR3 is 15 residues long. Trimming stripped 0 bases from V and 0 bases from J, with 8 bases between. CDR3 sequence: CASSLARNYQETQYF. The CDR3 DNA reads as TGTGCCAGCAGCTTAGCGAGGAATTACCAAGAGACCCAGTACTTC.

This clonotype was seen ten or more times. CDR3 in amino acids: CASSGVAAPSYNEQFF. CDR3 bases: TGTGCCAGCAGCGGAGTAGCGGCCCCCTCCTACAATGAGCAGTTCTTC. The chain employs TRBV7-2 and TRBJ2-1, with D perhaps TRBD2 (6 bases). The V end lost 5 bases, the J end lost 0 bases, and 14 bases lay between the germline ends. Germline CDR1 SGHTA, CDR2 FQGNSA. The CDR3 length is 16 residues.

Only a few counts were recorded for this clonotype. The chain recombines TRBV6-5 with TRBJ1-5; D uncertain. Germline assignment: CDR1 MNHEY and CDR2 SVGAGI. The length of the CDR3 is 15 residues. V was trimmed by 4 bases and J by 6 bases, leaving 16 bases between them. The CDR3 coding sequence is TGTGCCAGCAGTTCGTCAATCCGGTATGGTCAGCCCCAGCATTTT. Translation: CASSSSIRYGQPQHF.

This clonotype has at least ten counts. The genes are TRBV4-3 and TRBJ1-1, with 11 bases matching TRBD1. V was clipped by 6 bases and J by 4 bases; unmatched bases: 10. CDR1 is LGHNA, CDR2 YSLEER, per germline. The CDR3 is 16 amino acids. The DNA of the CDR3 is TGCGCCAGCAGGAGGGACAGGGGGACCGTCGGCACTGAAGCTTTCTTT. Translated: CASRRDRGTVGTEAFF.

This clonotype has a handful of counts. The chain is built from TRBV5-1 and TRBJ2-1; TRBD1 aligns across 9 bases. Germline V gene lookup returns CDR1 SGHRS and CDR2 YFSETQ. The CDR3 covers 15 residues. Trimming at V came to 3 bases and at J to 6 bases, leaving 7 bases not matched to a gene. The CDR3 loop is CASSSGQGTSNEQFF. CDR3 in DNA: TGCGCCAGCAGCTCGGGACAGGGTACGTCCAATGAGCAGTTCTTC.

This chain links TRBV3-1 with TRBJ2-2; TRBD1 or TRBD2 may be the D gene (5 bases each). V lost 4 bases and J 4 bases, leaving 13 bases between the germline ends. The CDR3 sequence is 15 residues long. Germline V gives CDR1 LGHDT, CDR2 YNNKEL (reference sequence). As DNA, the CDR3 is TGTGCCAGCAGCCGAGGGGCTTCTGGCACCGGGGAGCTGTTTTTT. Protein sequence: CASSRGASGTGELFF.

This clonotype has ten or more counts. The gene calls are TRBV6-6 and TRBJ1-5; D gene unclear. Trimming removed 4 bases from V and 7 bases from J, with 8 bases in between. Germline lookup yields CDR1 MNHNY and CDR2 SVGAGI (reference sequence). The length of the CDR3 is 12 residues. The CDR3 DNA sequence: TGTGCCAGCAGTTCTCAGACCCAGCCCCAGCATTTT. Translated: CASSSQTQPQHF.

This clonotype was detected once. This may come from a read error, since a much larger clone is one base off. This chain links TRBV6-1 with TRBJ1-3, with D unclear. Deletions cut 2 bases from V and 6 bases from J, with 8 bases between. Germline CDR1 reads MNHNS; CDR2 reads SASEGT. This CDR3 is built from 13 residues. CDR3 nucleotide sequence: TGTGCCAGCAGTGAACTACTGGAAAACACCATATATTTT. Protein sequence: CASSELLENTIYF.

In its sample, this clonotype was seen many times. The V and J genes are TRBV24-1 and TRBJ2-1, with 7 bases matching TRBD1. Germline V gene lookup returns CDR1 KGHDR and CDR2 SFDVKD. The CDR3 is made up of 24 amino acids. Germline trimming cut 2 bases from V and 4 bases from J; bases unmatched to any gene: 31. CDR3 in DNA: TGTGCCACCAGTGATTCCACCCTAGTTCGACAGGGAAAAGCTCGGGTCGCCCGGTACAATGAGCAGTTCTTC. This sequence encodes CATSDSTLVRQGKARVARYNEQFF.

The chain joins TRBV20-1 to TRBJ2-1, with TRBD2 matching over 7 bases. V lost 6 bases and J lost 2; bases outside the gene matches: 7. The germline V gene encodes CDR1 DFQATT and CDR2 SNEGSKA (reference sequence). This CDR3 region has 14 residues. CDR3 sequence (DNA): TGCAGTGCGTACAGACTAGCTGCCTACAATGAGCAGTTCTTC. It codes for CSAYRLAAYNEQFF.

This clonotype was recorded at least ten times. The chain is built from TRBV20-1 and TRBJ2-1; 9 bases are a match to TRBD2. Germline loops: CDR1 DFQATT, CDR2 SNEGSKA (reference sequence). The V segment lost 5 bases and the J segment 3 bases; nucleotides outside the gene matches: 11. The length of the CDR3 is 16 residues. CDR3 in DNA: TGCAGTGCTTCCGGGACTAGCAGTGCATACTACAATGAGCAGTTCTTC. It codes for CSASGTSSAYYNEQFF.

In its sample, this clonotype was seen many times. J is TRBJ1-5 and V is TRBV7-2; the match to TRBD1 covers 7 bases. V shed 5 bases and J 0 bases; nucleotides not matched to a gene: 4. Germline V lookup: CDR1 SGHTA, CDR2 FQGNSA. This CDR3 has 15 residues. CDR3 nucleotide sequence: TGTGCCAGCAGCCTTGGGACAGTTAGCAATCAGCCCCAGCATTTT. It translates to CASSLGTVSNQPQHF.

A note on this clonotype: This may be a read error, as it is one base from a much larger clone. This sequence joins TRBV7-6 and TRBJ2-3, with TRBD2 as a possible D gene (5 bases). Germline V gene sequence: CDR1 SGHVS, CDR2 FNYEAQ. The CDR3 is 12 residues long. CDR3 protein: CVSSFSVGTQYF. The CDR3 DNA reads as TGTGTCAGCAGCTTTAGCGTAGGTACGCAGTATTTT.